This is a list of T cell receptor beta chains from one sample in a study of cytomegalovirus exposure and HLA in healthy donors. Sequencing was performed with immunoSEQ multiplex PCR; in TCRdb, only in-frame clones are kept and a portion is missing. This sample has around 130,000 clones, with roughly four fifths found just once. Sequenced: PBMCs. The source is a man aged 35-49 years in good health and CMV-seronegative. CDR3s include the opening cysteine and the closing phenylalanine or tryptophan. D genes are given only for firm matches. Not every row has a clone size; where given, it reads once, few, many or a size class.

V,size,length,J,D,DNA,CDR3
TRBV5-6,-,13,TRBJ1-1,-,TGTGCCAGCAGCCTAGGTCCGAACACTGAAGCTTTCTTT,CASSLGPNTEAFF
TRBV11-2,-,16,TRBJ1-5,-,TGTGCCAGCAGCTTAAGCGGGGAATGGAGGAATCAGCCCCAGCATTTT,CASSLSGEWRNQPQHF
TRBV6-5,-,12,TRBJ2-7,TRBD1,TGTGCCAGCAGCCGGACAGGCTACGAGCAGTACTTC,CASSRTGYEQYF
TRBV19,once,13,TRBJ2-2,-,TGTGCCAGTACCCGATTTGAGGGCGGGGAGCTGTTTTTT,CASTRFEGGELFF
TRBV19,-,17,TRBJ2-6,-,TGTGCCAGTAGTATAGATTTGGGCGACTCTGGGGCCAACGTCCTGACTTTC,CASSIDLGDSGANVLTF
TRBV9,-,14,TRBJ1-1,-,TGTGCCAGCAGCCTTAGGGGCTGGGGCACTGAAGCTTTCTTT,CASSLRGWGTEAFF
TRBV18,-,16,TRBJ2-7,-,TGTGCCAGCGCCCCTACCGACCAAGGGGGCTCCTACGAGCAGTACTTC,CASAPTDQGGSYEQYF
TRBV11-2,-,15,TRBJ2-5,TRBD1,TGTGCCAGCAGCGACGTAAGACAGGGCGGAGAGACCCAGTACTTC,CASSDVRQGGETQYF
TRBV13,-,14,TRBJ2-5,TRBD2,TGTGCCAGCAGCTATAGCGGGGGCCAAGAGACCCAGTACTTC,CASSYSGGQETQYF
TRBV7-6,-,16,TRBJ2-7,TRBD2,TGTGCCAGCAGCTTAGCGGTGTCTAGCGGGAGAGGCGAGCAGTACTTC,CASSLAVSSGRGEQYF
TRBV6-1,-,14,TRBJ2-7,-,TGTGCCCTCGGGAGGAGGGACAGGAAGGCCGAGCAGTACTTC,CALGRRDRKAEQYF
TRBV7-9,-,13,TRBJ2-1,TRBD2,TGTGCCAGCAGCTTGGGACTAGGTAATGAGCAGTTCTTC,CASSLGLGNEQFF
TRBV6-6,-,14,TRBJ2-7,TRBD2,TGTGCCAGCAGTTACGCTAGCGGGACGACCGAGCAGTACTTC,CASSYASGTTEQYF
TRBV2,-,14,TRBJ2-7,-,TGTGCCAGCAGTGCCGCGGTGAACTCCTACGAGCAGTACTTC,CASSAAVNSYEQYF
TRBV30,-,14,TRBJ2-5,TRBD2,TGTGCCTGGAGTCGGGAGGGTAGGAGGGAGACCCAGTACTTC,CAWSREGRRETQYF
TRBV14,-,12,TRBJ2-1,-,TGTGCCAGCAGCCAAGGAGTGACAGGGCAGTTCTTC,CASSQGVTGQFF
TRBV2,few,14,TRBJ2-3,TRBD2,TGTGCCAGCAGACCGACTAGCGGGGGGGATACGCAGTATTTT,CASRPTSGGDTQYF
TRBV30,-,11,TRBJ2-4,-,TGTGCCTGGAGAGGGGGTAGCAGTCAGTACTTC,CAWRGGSSQYF
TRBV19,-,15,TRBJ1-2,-,TGTGCCAGTAGTATGACGGCGGGGGCAGGGTATGGCTACACCTTC,CASSMTAGAGYGYTF
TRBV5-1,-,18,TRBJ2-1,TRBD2,TGCGCCAGCAGCTTGGTGGTAGCGGGAAGCTATTACTACAATGAGCAGTTCTTC,CASSLVVAGSYYYNEQFF